This T cell receptor (beta chain) comes out of a study of early T cells in non-severe SARS-CoV-2 infection. Study outcomes and limitations: Private and CD4 specificities were missed by VDJdb matching, skewed to anti-spike CD8.

This clonotype has more than one count but fewer than ten. What it binds is not known. TCRdb used MiXCR to reprocess the 5' RACE reads, holding one entry per CDR3 protein. The sample shows 75,000 to 80,000 distinct CDR3 sequences, roughly 10% of them seen only once. The clonotype was recovered from an adult who was a healthcare worker with PCR-confirmed SARS-CoV-2 infection or an uninfected control (not recorded which). Sequences were derived from whole blood, sampled at baseline.

CDR3 residues: CASSQDLPAYEQYF. CDR3 bases: TGTGCCAGCAGCCAAGATCTACCCGCGTACGAGCAGTACTTC. This chain links TRBV3-1 with TRBJ2-7; no definite D call. Germline-derived CDR1 and CDR2 are LGHDT and YNNKEL (reference sequence). Trimming left V 0 bases short and J 4 bases short, with 10 bases between. This CDR3 has 14 residues.